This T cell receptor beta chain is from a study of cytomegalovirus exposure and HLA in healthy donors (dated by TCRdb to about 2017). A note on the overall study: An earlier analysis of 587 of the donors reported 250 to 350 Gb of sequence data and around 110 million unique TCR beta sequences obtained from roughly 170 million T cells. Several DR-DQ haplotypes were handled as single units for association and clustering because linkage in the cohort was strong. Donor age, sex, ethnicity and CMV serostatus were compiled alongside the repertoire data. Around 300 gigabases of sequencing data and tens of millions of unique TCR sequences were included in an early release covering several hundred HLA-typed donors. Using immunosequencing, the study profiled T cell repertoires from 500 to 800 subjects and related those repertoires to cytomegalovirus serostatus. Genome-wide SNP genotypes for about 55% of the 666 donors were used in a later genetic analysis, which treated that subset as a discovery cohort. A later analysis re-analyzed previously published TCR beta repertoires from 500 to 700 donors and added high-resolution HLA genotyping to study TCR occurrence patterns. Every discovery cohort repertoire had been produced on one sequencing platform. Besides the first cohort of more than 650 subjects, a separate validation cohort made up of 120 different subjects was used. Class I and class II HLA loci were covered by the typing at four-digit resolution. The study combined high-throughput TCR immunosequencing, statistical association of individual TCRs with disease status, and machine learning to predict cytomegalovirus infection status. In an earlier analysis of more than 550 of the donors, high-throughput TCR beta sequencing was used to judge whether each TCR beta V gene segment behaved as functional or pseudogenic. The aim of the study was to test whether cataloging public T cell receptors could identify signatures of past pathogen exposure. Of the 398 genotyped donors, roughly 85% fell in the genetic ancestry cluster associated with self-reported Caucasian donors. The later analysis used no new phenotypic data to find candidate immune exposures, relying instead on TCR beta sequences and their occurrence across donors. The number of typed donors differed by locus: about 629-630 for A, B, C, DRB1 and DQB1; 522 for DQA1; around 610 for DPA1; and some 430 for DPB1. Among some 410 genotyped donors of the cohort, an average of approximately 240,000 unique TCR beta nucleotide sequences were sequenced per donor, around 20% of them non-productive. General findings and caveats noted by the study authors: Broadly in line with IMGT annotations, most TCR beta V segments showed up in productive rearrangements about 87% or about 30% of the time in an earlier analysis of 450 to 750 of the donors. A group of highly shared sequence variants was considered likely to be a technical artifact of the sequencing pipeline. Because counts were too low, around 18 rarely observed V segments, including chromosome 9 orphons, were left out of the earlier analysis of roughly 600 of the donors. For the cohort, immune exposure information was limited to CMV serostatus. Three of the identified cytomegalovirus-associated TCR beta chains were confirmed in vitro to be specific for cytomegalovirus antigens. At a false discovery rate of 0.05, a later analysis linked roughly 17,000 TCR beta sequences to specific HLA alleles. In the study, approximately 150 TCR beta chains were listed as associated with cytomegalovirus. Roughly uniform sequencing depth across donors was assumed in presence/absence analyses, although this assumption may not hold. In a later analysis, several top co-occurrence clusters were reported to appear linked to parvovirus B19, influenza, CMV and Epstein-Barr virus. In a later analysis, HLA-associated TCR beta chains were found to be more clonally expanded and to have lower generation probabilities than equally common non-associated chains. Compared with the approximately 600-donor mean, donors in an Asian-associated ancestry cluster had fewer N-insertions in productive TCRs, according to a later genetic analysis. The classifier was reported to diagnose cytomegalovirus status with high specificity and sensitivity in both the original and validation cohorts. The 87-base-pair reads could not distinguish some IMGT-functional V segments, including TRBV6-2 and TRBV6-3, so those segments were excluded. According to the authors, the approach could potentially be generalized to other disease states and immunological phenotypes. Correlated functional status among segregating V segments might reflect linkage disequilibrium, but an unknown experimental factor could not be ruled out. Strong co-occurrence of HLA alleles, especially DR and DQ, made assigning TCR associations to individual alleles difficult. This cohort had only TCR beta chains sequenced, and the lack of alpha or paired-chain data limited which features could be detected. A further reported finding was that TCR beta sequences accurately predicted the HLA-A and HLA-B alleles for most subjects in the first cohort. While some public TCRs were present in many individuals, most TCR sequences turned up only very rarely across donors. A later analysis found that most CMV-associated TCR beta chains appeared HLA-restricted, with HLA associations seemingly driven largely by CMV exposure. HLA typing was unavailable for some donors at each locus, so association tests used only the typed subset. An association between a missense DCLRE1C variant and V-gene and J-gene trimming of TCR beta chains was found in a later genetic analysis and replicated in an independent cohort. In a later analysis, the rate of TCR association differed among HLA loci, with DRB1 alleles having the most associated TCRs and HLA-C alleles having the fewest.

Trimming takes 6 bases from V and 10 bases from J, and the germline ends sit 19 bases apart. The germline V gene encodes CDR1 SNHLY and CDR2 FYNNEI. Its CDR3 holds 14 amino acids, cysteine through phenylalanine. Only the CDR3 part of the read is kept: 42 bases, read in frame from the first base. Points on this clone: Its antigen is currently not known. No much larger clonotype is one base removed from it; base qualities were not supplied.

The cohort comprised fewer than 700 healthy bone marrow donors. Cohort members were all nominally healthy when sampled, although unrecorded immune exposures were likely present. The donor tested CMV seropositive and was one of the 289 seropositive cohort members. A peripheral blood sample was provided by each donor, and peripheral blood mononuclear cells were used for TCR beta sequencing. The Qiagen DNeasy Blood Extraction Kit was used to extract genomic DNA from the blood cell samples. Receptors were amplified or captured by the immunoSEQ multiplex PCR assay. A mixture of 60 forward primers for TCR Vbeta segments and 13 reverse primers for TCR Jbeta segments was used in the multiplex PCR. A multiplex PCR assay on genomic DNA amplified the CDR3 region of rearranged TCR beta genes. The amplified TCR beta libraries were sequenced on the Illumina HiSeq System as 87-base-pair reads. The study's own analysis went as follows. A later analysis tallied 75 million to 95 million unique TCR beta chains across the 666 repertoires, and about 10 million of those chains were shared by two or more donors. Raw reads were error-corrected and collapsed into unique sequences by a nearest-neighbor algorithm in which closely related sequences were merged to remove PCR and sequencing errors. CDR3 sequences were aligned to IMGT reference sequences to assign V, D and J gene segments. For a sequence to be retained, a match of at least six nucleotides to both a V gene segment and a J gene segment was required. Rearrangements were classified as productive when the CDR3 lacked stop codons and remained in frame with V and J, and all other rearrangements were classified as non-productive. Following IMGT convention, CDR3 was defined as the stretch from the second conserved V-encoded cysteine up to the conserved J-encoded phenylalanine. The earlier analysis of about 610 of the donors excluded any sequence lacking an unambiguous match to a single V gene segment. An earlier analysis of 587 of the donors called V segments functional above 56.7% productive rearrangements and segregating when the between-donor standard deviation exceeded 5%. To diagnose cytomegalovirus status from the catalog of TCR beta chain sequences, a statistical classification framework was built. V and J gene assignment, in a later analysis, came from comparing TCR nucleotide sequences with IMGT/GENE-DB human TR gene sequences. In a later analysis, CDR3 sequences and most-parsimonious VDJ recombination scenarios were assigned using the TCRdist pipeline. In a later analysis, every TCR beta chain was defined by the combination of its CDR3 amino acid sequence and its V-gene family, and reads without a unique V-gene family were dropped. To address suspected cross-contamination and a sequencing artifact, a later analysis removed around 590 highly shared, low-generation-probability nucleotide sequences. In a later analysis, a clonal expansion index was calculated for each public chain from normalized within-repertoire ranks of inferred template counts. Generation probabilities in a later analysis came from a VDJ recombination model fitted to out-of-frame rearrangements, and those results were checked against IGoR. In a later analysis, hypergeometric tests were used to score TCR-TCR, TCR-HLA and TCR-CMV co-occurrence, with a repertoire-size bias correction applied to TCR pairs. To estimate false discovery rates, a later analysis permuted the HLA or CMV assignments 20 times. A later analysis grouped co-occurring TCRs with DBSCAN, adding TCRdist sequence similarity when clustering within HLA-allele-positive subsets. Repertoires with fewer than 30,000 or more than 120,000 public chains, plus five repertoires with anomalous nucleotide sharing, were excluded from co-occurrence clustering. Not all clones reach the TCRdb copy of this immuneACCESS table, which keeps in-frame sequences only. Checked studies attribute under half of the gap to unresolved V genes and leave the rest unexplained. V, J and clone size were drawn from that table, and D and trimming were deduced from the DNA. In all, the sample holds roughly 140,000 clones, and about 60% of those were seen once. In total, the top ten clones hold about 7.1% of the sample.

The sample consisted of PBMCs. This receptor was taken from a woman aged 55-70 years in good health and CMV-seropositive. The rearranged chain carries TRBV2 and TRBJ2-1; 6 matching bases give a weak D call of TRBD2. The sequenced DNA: TGTGCCAGCAGCGCCGCGGGTAGCGGACACGAGCAGTTCTTC. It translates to CASSAAGSGHEQFF.